One and the same sample provided the 18 T cell receptor beta chains below, sequenced in a study of shared clonotypes between healthy human individuals. Assay: immunoSEQ multiplex PCR; the TCRdb copy retains only in-frame clones and omits some. The sample shows millions of clones, about 95% of them seen only once. Naive CD8 cells, CD45RO-negative and positively selected for CCR7, excluded terminally differentiated effector memory CD45RA+ cells. The specimen sequenced was naive CD8+ T cells sorted from blood. The receptors here all came from a man aged 18 to 35 in good health.

Here the CDR3 DNA reads TGTGCCAGCAGTGACGGGACTACCTATGGCTACACCTTC. Its translation is CASSDGTTYGYTF. The rearrangement joins TRBV6-5 to TRBJ1-2; D perhaps matches TRBD1 (5 bases). Germline V gene sequence: CDR1 MNHEY, CDR2 SVGAGI. CDR3 length: 13 amino acids. Deletions cut 5 bases from V and 4 bases from J, with 11 bases between.

This clone appeared a single time. The V call is TRBV10-3, the J call TRBJ1-2; 7 positions agree with TRBD1. This CDR3 is 17 amino acids long. CDR1 and CDR2 from the germline V gene are ENHRY and SYGVKD. V trimming: 3 bases; J trimming: 2 bases; junction bases outside the gene matches: 12. The CDR3 sequence: CAISDPPRQGTNYGYTF. The CDR3, as DNA: TGTGCCATCAGTGATCCCCCGCGACAGGGAACCAACTATGGCTACACCTTC.

This clone came up once. The rearrangement uses TRBV6-1 and TRBJ1-1; D might be TRBD1 (5 bases). CDR3 length equals 14 residues. The ends were cut back, 6 bases at V and 1 base at J, with 12 bases in the middle. CDR1 is MNHNS and CDR2 is SASEGT in the germline V gene. CDR3 coding DNA: TGTGCCAGCAGACCCCGCACAGGGAACACTGAAGCTTTCTTT. It translates to CASRPRTGNTEAFF.

This sequence joins TRBV4-1 and TRBJ1-3; D call uncertain. CDR3 size: 16 residues. V gave up 0 bases and J gave up 0 bases, with 9 bases separating them. Germline loops: CDR1 MGHRA, CDR2 YSYEKL. Here the CDR3 DNA reads TGCGCCAGCAGCCAAGATAGCGGATACTCTGGAAACACCATATATTTT. This encodes CASSQDSGYSGNTIYF.

This clone was seen only a few times. Within the sample, other DNA sequences also encode this same CDR3. J is TRBJ2-7 and V is TRBV19, with D maybe TRBD2 (6 bases). This CDR3 has 13 amino acids. Germline V lookup: CDR1 LNHDA, CDR2 SQIVND (reference sequence). Deletions cut 4 bases from V and 2 bases from J, with 9 bases between. In DNA form, the CDR3 reads TGTGCCAGTAGTAGCGGGGAGACCTACGAGCAGTACTTC. Encoded protein: CASSSGETYEQYF. The whole variable domain, remainder taken from reference TRBV19 and TRBJ2-7, is DGGITQSPKYLFRKEGQNVTLSCEQNLNHDAMYWYRQDPGQGLRLIYYSQIVNDFQKGDIAEGYSVSREKKESFPLTVTSAQKNPTAFYLCASSSGETYEQYFGPGTRLTVT.

In its sample, this clone was seen once. Different DNA sequences within this sample yield the same CDR3. The rearrangement uses TRBV4-3 and TRBJ2-5; D perhaps matches TRBD2 (6 bases). Trimming stripped 0 bases from V and 3 bases from J, with 8 bases between. Germline-derived CDR1 and CDR2 are LGHNA and YSLEER. The CDR3 contains 14 residues. CDR3 DNA: TGCGCCAGCAGCCAAGATTTAGCGGAAGAGACCCAGTACTTC. It translates to CASSQDLAEETQYF.

The rearrangement links TRBV9 to TRBJ2-5; 7 bases agree with TRBD1. Germline CDR1 and CDR2: SGDLS and YYNGEE. The CDR3 loop spans 16 amino acids. The V segment lost 3 bases and the J segment 2 bases; nucleotides outside the gene matches: 10. The CDR3 DNA reads TGTGCCAGCAGCGAGACATGGGACAGCCAGCAAGAGACCCAGTACTTC. Amino acid sequence: CASSETWDSQQETQYF.

This clone was counted once. The chain employs TRBV5-8 and TRBJ1-1; weak D call: TRBD1 (6 bases). Germline V gives CDR1 SGHTS, CDR2 YDEGEE. V was trimmed by 0 bases and J by 1 base, leaving 19 bases between them. The CDR3 totals 18 residues. The chain's CDR3 is CASSLGNRQDIPNTEAFF. CDR3 in DNA: TGTGCCAGCAGCTTGGGGAATCGACAGGACATACCGAACACTGAAGCTTTCTTT.

This clone was recorded once. The chain employs TRBV6-5 and TRBJ1-1, with 9 bases aligning to TRBD1. The CDR3 loop spans 13 amino acids. Germline V gene sequence: CDR1 MNHEY, CDR2 SVGAGI. The V and J ends lost 1 base and 9 bases, in that order; junction bases with no gene match: 3. The CDR3: CASSYWTGDKAFF. CDR3 nucleotides: TGTGCCAGCAGTTACTGGACAGGGGATAAAGCTTTCTTT.

The gene calls are TRBV5-6 and TRBJ2-7; 7 bases fit TRBD1. The CDR3 covers 15 residues. Germline V lookup: CDR1 SGHDT, CDR2 YYEEEE. The junction had 8 bases not matched to a gene; V was cut back by 1 base and J by 4 bases. The DNA for the CDR3 is TGTGCCAGCAGCTTGCCAGGGACAGAAATTTACGAGCAGTACTTC. This translates into CASSLPGTEIYEQYF. Using reference TRBV5-6 and TRBJ2-7 for the parts outside the CDR3, the full variable domain is DAGVTQSPTHLIKTRGQQVTLRCSPKSGHDTVSWYQQALGQGPQFIFQYYEEEERQRGNFPDRFSGHQFPNYSSELNVNALLLGDSALYLCASSLPGTEIYEQYFGPGTRLTVT.

The chain carries TRBV28 and TRBJ2-3; D perhaps matches TRBD2 (6 bases). The CDR3 consists of 15 residues. The ends were cut back, 5 bases at V and 2 bases at J, with 14 bases in the middle. Per the germline V gene, CDR1 is MDHEN and CDR2 is SYDVKM. The CDR3 coding sequence is TGTGCCAGCAGTCCCCGCCAGCGGGTCACAGATACGCAGTATTTT. This translates into CASSPRQRVTDTQYF.

The rearrangement links TRBV28 to TRBJ1-5; D is perhaps TRBD1 (6 bases). The CDR3 runs to 15 residues. Germline CDR1 is MDHEN and CDR2 is SYDVKM. V was cut by 6 bases and J by 5 bases, with 17 bases left in between. In nucleotides, the CDR3 is TGTGCCAGCAGCCCACCATGGGGGGCGGATCAGCCCCAGCATTTT. This codes for CASSPPWGADQPQHF.

For this clone: The same CDR3 also results from other DNA sequences found in this sample. J is TRBJ2-7 and V is TRBV27; D gene unclear. The V and J ends lost 6 bases and 0 bases respectively, with 3 bases between them. The length of the CDR3 is 11 residues. Germline V gene lookup returns CDR1 MNHEY and CDR2 SMNVEV (reference sequence). The CDR3 sequence is CASRNSYEQYF. The CDR3 nucleotides read TGTGCCAGCAGGAACTCCTACGAGCAGTACTTC.

The rearrangement links TRBV5-1 to TRBJ2-1; TRBD2 matches at 11 bases. After removal of 3 bases from V and 8 bases from J, the junction contained 16 bases not matched to a gene. Germline V gives CDR1 SGHRS, CDR2 YFSETQ. The CDR3 loop spans 18 amino acids. The CDR3 DNA sequence: TGCGCCAGCAGCTGGAATAGGGAACTAGCGGGAGTCGGCGATGAGCAGTTCTTC. Translating it yields CASSWNRELAGVGDEQFF.

The chain is built from TRBV7-9 and TRBJ2-5, with D uncertain. Germline lookup yields CDR1 SEHNR and CDR2 FQNEAQ (reference sequence). The CDR3 extends over 15 amino acids. V lost 1 base and J 2 bases, leaving 11 bases between the germline ends. The CDR3: CASSLGAVLQETQYF. CDR3 DNA: TGTGCCAGCAGCTTAGGGGCCGTATTACAAGAGACCCAGTACTTC.

The chain uses TRBV4-3 and TRBJ1-2, with D unresolved. The germline gives CDR1 LGHNA, CDR2 YSLEER. Trimming left V 3 bases short and J 6 bases short, with 29 bases between. The CDR3 has 19 amino acids. The CDR3 DNA reads as TGCGCCAGCAGCCATACTACCCACCTTGCCCTAGGTATTTTTAATGGCTACACCTTC. It codes for CASSHTTHLALGIFNGYTF.

V and J are TRBV19 and TRBJ1-6, with D uncertain. The V and J ends lost 1 base and 0 bases respectively, with 7 bases between them. The length of the CDR3 is 16 residues. Germline values: CDR1 LNHDA, CDR2 SQIVND (reference sequence). The CDR3 nucleotides are TGTGCCAGTAGTATAGTATCCAGCTCCTATAATTCACCCCTCCACTTT. Residues: CASSIVSSSYNSPLHF.

This rearrangement joins TRBV10-1 to TRBJ2-1, with D hard to call. In germline, CDR1 is WNHNN, CDR2 SYGVQD (reference sequence). The length of the CDR3 is 12 residues. The ends were cut back, 4 bases at V and 7 bases at J, with 8 bases in the middle. CDR3 amino acids: CASSGAFNEQFF. The CDR3 DNA is TGCGCCAGCAGTGGGGCCTTTAATGAGCAGTTCTTC.